The T cell receptor beta chain described here comes from a study of regulatory T cells in long-lasting Graves disease. Investigators prepared the TCR beta libraries by applying iRepertoire HTBI primers and Arm-PCR of CDR3 regions. One entry per CDR3 protein results from TCRdb running MiXCR on the multiplex PCR reads. The repertoire holds about 400,000 distinct CDR3 sequences, with around a sixth as singletons. This clonotype was seen many times. The time point is: newly diagnosed GD, antithyroid drugs for less than 3 months. Construction of the TCR library relied on RNA isolated from PBMCs. The CDR3 has 17 amino acids. V was shortened by 1 base and J by 7 bases, with 20 bases between the two germline ends. Germline CDR1 is SEHNR and CDR2 is FQNEAQ (reference sequence).

The sample here was peripheral blood mononuclear cells (PBMCs), taken at new diagnosis, from a patient treated with antithyroid drugs. This receptor was identified in a female donor with Graves disease. V gene TRBV7-9 combines with J gene TRBJ2-1; a weak D match, TRBD2 (7 bases). DNA for the CDR3: TGTGCCAGCAGCTTAGTGAGTCTACAGCGGGGACAAAATGAGCAGTTCTTC. Translating it yields CASSLVSLQRGQNEQFF.